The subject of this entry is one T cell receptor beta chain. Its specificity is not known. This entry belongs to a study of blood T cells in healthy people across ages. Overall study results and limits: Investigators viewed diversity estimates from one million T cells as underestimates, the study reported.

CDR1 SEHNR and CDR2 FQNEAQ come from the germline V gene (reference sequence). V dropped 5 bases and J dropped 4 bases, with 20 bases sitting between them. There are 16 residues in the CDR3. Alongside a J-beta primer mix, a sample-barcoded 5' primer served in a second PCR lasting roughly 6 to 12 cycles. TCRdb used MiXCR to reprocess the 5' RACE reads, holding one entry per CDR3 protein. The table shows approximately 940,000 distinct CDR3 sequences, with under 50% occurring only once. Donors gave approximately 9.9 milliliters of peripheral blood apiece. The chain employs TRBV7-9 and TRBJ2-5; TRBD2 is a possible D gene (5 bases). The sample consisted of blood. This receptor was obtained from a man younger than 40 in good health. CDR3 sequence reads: CASSPIRRTAGETQYF. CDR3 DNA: TGTGCCAGCAGCCCAATTCGACGGACTGCTGGAGAGACCCAGTACTTC. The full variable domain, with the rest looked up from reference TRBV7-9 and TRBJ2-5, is DTGVSQNPRHKITKRGQNVTFRCDPISEHNRLYWYRQTLGQGPEFLTYFQNEAQLEKSRLLSDRFSAERPKGSFSTLEIQRTEQGDSAMYLCASSPIRRTAGETQYFGPGTRLLVL.